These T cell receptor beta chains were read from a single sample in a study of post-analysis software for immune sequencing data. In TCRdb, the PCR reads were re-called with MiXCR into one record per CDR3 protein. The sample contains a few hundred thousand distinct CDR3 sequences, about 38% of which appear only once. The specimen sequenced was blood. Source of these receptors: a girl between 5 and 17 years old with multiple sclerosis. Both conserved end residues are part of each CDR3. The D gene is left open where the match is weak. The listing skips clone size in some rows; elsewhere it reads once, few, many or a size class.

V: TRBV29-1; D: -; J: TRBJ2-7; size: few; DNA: TGCAGCGCTGAAATAGGGGAGCAGTACTTC; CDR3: CSAEIGEQYF
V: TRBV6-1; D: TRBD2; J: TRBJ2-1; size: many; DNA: TGTGCCAGCACTACGGACCCGGGGGGTGAGCAGTTCTTC; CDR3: CASTTDPGGEQFF
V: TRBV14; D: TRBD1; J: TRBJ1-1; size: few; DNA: TGTGCCAGCAGCTACACAGGGGGCAGCACTGAAGCTTTCTTT; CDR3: CASSYTGGSTEAFF
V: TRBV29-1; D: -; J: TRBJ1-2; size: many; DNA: TGCAGCGTTGAGTCCGCCTTTGGCTATGGCTACACCTTC; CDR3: CSVESAFGYGYTF
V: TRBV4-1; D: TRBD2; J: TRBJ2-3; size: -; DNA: TGCGCCAGCAGCCACCTCAGCGGGGGGGCGATGGATACGCAGTATTTT; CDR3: CASSHLSGGAMDTQYF
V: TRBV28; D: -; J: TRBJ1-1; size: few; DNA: TGTGCCAGCAGTTTATATGCTCCGGGTCGGAACACTGAAGCTTTCTTT; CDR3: CASSLYAPGRNTEAFF
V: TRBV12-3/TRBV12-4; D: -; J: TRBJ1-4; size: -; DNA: TGTGCCAGCAGTTTAGCAGGGAGGGAAAAACTGTTTTTT; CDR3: CASSLAGREKLFF
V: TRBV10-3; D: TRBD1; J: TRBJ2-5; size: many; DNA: TGTGCCATCAGTGAGTCTGAGGGGGCCGGGACCCAGTACTTC; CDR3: CAISESEGAGTQYF
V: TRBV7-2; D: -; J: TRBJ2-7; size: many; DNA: TGTGCCAGCAGCTTCTCCGGCAGGGTCTACGAGCAGTACTTC; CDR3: CASSFSGRVYEQYF
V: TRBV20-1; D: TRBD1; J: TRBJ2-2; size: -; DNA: TGCAGTGCATGGGGAGGCAGGGGGCTCACCGGGGAGCGGTTTTTT; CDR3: CSAWGGRGLTGERFF
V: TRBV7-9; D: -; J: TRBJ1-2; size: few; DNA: TGTGCCAGCAGCAGGGACATGGGGGCCTATGGCTACACCTTC; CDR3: CASSRDMGAYGYTF
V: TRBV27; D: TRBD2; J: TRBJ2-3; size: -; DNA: TGTGCCAGCAGTTTGGCCCGGACTAGTGCGCAGTATTTT; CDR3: CASSLARTSAQYF
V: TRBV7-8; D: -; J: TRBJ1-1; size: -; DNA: TGTGCCAGCAGCCCCGGGCGAGGGGACCGAGCGGAAGCTTTCTTT; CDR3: CASSPGRGDRAEAFF
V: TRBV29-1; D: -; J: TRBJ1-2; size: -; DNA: TGCAGCGTTGTGGAAGCCTCGAAGGGCTATGGCTACACCTTC; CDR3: CSVVEASKGYGYTF
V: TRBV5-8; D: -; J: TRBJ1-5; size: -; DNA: TGTGCCAGCAGCCGGGCGGGGATGAGCTATCAGCCCCAGCATTTT; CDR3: CASSRAGMSYQPQHF
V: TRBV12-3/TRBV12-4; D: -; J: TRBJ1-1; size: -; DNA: TGTGCCAGCAGTCTCCCTCGGGACAAGAACACTGAAGCTTTCTTT; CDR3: CASSLPRDKNTEAFF
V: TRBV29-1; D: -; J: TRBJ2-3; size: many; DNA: TGCAGCGCGATACCCCCAAGTGGGGGTTCAGATACGCAGTATTTT; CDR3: CSAIPPSGGSDTQYF
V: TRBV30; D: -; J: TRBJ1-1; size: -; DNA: TGTGCCTGGAGTCAAGGGGGGGCTGAAGCTTTCTTT; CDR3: CAWSQGGAEAFF